This TCR beta chain was sequenced during a study of identical twins. Study-level points and caveats: The authors noted that invariant MAIT and iNKT cells could partly confound zero-insertion analyses. Within twin pairs, the out-of-frame alpha sequences they shared showed excess low generation probability. These conclusions were based on statistical analysis (cross-sectional, not following the same donors).

There are a few counts of this clonotype. Its antigen remains unidentified. TCRdb passed the 5' RACE reads through MiXCR, listing each CDR3 protein once. The sample shows hundreds of thousands of distinct CDR3 sequences, 5.5% to 8% of them seen only once. These data are also associated with another study on yellow fever vaccine responses in identical twins. That report adds: Reported findings indicate that twins' vaccine T cell responses seemed partially convergent, partially personalized.

The specimen was memory (CD45RO+) T cells sorted from blood. The clonotype was recovered from a young woman in good health.

CDR3 in amino acids: CASSSLGRYEQYV. The CDR3 DNA reads TGTGCCAGCAGCTCCCTCGGCCGATACGAGCAGTACGTC. This chain connects TRBV7-8 to TRBJ2-7, with unresolved D. The ends were cut back, 4 bases at V and 4 bases at J, with 11 bases in the middle. Germline CDR1 reads SGHVS; CDR2 reads FQNEAQ. The CDR3 has 13 residues.